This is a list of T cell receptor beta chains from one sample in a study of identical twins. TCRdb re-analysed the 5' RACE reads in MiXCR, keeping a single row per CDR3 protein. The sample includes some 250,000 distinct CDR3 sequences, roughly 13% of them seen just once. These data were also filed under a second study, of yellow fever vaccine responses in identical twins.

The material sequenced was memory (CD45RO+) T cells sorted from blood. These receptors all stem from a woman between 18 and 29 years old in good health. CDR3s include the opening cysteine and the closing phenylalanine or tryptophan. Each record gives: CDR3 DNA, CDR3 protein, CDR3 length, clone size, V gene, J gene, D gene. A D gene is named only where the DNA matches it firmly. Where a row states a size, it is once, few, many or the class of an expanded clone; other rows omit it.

DNA: TGTGCCAGCAGCCAAGAACGGAAATACAATGAGCAGTTCTTC
CDR3: CASSQERKYNEQFF
length: 14
size: -
V: TRBV3-1
J: TRBJ2-1
D: -

DNA: TGTGCCATCCGGGGTGGGACAGATACGCAGTATTTT
CDR3: CAIRGGTDTQYF
length: 12
size: -
V: TRBV28
J: TRBJ2-3
D: -

DNA: TGCAGCGTTGTGGGGGGGCTTGGAGAGACCCAGTACTTC
CDR3: CSVVGGLGETQYF
length: 13
size: -
V: TRBV29-1
J: TRBJ2-5
D: -

DNA: TGTGCCAGCAGCTTAGGCTTCCTAGCCGGAGAGACCCAGTACTTC
CDR3: CASSLGFLAGETQYF
length: 15
size: -
V: TRBV7-2
J: TRBJ2-5
D: -

DNA: TGCAGCGCCCCTCTAGCGGGAATCGGAGAGACCCAGTACTTC
CDR3: CSAPLAGIGETQYF
length: 14
size: -
V: TRBV29-1
J: TRBJ2-5
D: TRBD2

DNA: TGTGCCACCAGTGACCGGGGACGTAGCTCCTACAATGAGCAGTTCTTC
CDR3: CATSDRGRSSYNEQFF
length: 16
size: few
V: TRBV24-1
J: TRBJ2-1
D: -

DNA: TGTGCCTGGAGTGGGAGGGGTCTCGAGAATCAGCCCCAGCATTTT
CDR3: CAWSGRGLENQPQHF
length: 15
size: few
V: TRBV30
J: TRBJ1-5
D: -

DNA: TGTGCCTGGAGTCCCCCGGAATATACGCAGTATTTT
CDR3: CAWSPPEYTQYF
length: 12
size: few
V: TRBV30
J: TRBJ2-3
D: -

DNA: TGCAGTGCTAGACAGATCTCCTACGAGCAGTACTTC
CDR3: CSARQISYEQYF
length: 12
size: -
V: TRBV20-1
J: TRBJ2-7
D: -

DNA: TGCAGCGTTGTTAATAGCGGCTACACCGGGGAGCTGTTTTTT
CDR3: CSVVNSGYTGELFF
length: 14
size: -
V: TRBV29-1
J: TRBJ2-2
D: -

DNA: TGTGCCAGCAGCCAAGGAGCCCAGTACTTC
CDR3: CASSQGAQYF
length: 10
size: -
V: TRBV3-1
J: TRBJ2-5
D: -

DNA: TGTGCCAGCACCAGGACTAGCGGGAGCTCCTACGAGCAGTACTTC
CDR3: CASTRTSGSSYEQYF
length: 15
size: few
V: TRBV6-1
J: TRBJ2-7
D: TRBD2

DNA: TGTGCCAGTAGTATACCCTCAAAAGGCGGCTATGGCTACACCTTC
CDR3: CASSIPSKGGYGYTF
length: 15
size: -
V: TRBV19
J: TRBJ1-2
D: -

DNA: TGCAGTGCTCTCCCCGGCGGCAGGGCCACAGATACGCAGTATTTT
CDR3: CSALPGGRATDTQYF
length: 15
size: few
V: TRBV20-1
J: TRBJ2-3
D: -

DNA: TGCAGTGCTAGAGTGGACTTCTACAATGAGCAGTTCTTC
CDR3: CSARVDFYNEQFF
length: 13
size: few
V: TRBV20-1
J: TRBJ2-1
D: -

DNA: TGCAGCGTTGACGACGGATCCTACGAGCAGTACTTC
CDR3: CSVDDGSYEQYF
length: 12
size: -
V: TRBV29-1
J: TRBJ2-7
D: -